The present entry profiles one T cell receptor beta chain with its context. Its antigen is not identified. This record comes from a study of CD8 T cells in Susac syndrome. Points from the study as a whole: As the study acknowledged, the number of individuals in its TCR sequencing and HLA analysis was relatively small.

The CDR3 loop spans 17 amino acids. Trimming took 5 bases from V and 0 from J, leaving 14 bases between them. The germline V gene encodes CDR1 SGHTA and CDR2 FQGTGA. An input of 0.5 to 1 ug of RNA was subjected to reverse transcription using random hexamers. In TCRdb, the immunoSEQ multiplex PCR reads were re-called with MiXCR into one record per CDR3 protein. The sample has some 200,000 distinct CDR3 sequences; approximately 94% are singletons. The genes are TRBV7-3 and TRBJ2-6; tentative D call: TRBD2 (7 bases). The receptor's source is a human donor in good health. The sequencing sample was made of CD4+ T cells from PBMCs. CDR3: CASSRRGGGSGANVLTF. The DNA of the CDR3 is TGTGCCAGCAGCCGTCGGGGAGGGGGCTCTGGGGCCAACGTCCTGACTTTC.